This entry lists 16 T cell receptor beta chains sequenced from one sample in a study of response to subunit inactivated influenza vaccine. TCRdb itself ran the RT-PCR reads through MiXCR, one entry per CDR3 protein. Here the sample spans hundreds of thousands of distinct CDR3 sequences, 14% being singletons. The source was PBMCs from blood, collected around two weeks before vaccination. The receptors stem from a man between 50 and 59 years old who received an inactivated influenza vaccine.

The CDR3 DNA follows: TGTGCCAGCAGTTCCCCTGGGGTCGGGCTGCCCTACGAGCAGTACTTC. Its translation is CASSSPGVGLPYEQYF. This sequence joins TRBV28 and TRBJ2-7, with D hard to call. Germline CDR1 and CDR2: MDHEN and SYDVKM. The V and J ends lost 4 bases and 2 bases respectively, with 18 bases between them. The length of the CDR3 is 16 residues.

This clonotype has just a few counts. V usage is TRBV4-3 and J usage is TRBJ1-2; TRBD1 aligns across 7 bases. The CDR3 covers 13 residues. From germline, CDR1 is LGHNA and CDR2 YSLEER. V dropped 0 bases and J dropped 10; count of bases not matched to a gene: 5. The DNA of the CDR3 is TGCGCCAGCAGCCAAGATCAAGGGACAGTCTACACCTTC. It codes for CASSQDQGTVYTF.

The CDR3 DNA follows: TGTGCCACCCGGAGGGACCGGGGCAATCAGCCCCAGCATTTT. It encodes CATRRDRGNQPQHF. The chain employs TRBV10-3 and TRBJ1-5, with D perhaps matching TRBD1 (5 bases). Germline V gene data show CDR1 as ENHRY and CDR2 as SYGVKD. The CDR3 has 14 residues. V lost 10 bases to trimming and J lost 2 bases, with 15 bases between them.

This clonotype was found a few times. In DNA form, the CDR3 reads TGCAGTGCTATTATCCGGCAGGGCAGAGAAAAACTGTTTTTT. This codes for CSAIIRQGREKLFF. The chain recombines TRBV20-1 with TRBJ1-4; the D gene is possibly TRBD1 (5 bases). The CDR3 contains 14 residues. Germline CDR1 reads DFQATT; CDR2 reads SNEGSKA (reference sequence). Trimming cost V 4 bases and J 8 bases, with 17 bases left between them.

In its sample, this clonotype was seen many times. The CDR3, as DNA: TGCAGTGCTAGAGATGAATGGGGAAAGTGGGACACCGGGGAGCTGTTTTTT. Its translation: CSARDEWGKWDTGELFF. The chain employs TRBV20-1 and TRBJ2-2; no clear D gene. V lost 0 bases and J 3 bases, leaving 17 bases between the germline ends. Germline CDR1 reads DFQATT; CDR2 reads SNEGSKA (reference sequence). The CDR3 contains 17 residues.

A few counts support this clonotype. The chain links TRBV15 to TRBJ2-1, with TRBD1 matching 7 bases. Germline trimming cut 0 bases from V and 12 bases from J; bases unmatched to any gene: 2. Germline lookup yields CDR1 LNHNV and CDR2 YYDKDF (reference sequence). This CDR3 has 12 residues. The CDR3 DNA sequence: TGTGCCACCAGCAGAGATAGGGACAGGCAGTTCTTC. It translates to CATSRDRDRQFF.

The chain carries TRBV6-1 and TRBJ1-2, with D hard to call. Looked up from germline, CDR1 is MNHNS and CDR2 is SASEGT. The CDR3 sequence is 13 residues long. Trimming took off 5 bases at V and 4 bases at J, with 11 bases between the two ends. The CDR3 loop reads CASSPQWGYGYTF. The CDR3 region has the DNA TGTGCCAGCAGTCCACAGTGGGGCTATGGCTACACCTTC.

V usage is TRBV10-3 and J usage is TRBJ2-7; 14 nucleotides align to TRBD2. Germline lookup yields CDR1 ENHRY and CDR2 SYGVKD. Losses at the gene ends were 11 bases for V and 4 bases for J; bases not matched to a gene: 10. This CDR3 comprises 15 residues. In DNA, the CDR3 is TGTGCCGTTGGCTCCGGGACTAGCGGGAGTTACGAGCAGTACTTC. Amino acid sequence: CAVGSGTSGSYEQYF.

In its sample, this clonotype was seen a few times. The V call is TRBV29-1, the J call TRBJ2-3; 10 bases fit TRBD2. The junction had 5 bases not matched to a gene; V was cut back by 5 bases and J by 6 bases. This CDR3 comprises 13 residues. CDR1 SQVTM and CDR2 ANQGSEA come from the germline V gene. In DNA, the CDR3 is TGCAGCGTTCGCGGACTAGCGGCGGATACGCAGTATTTT. It specifies CSVRGLAADTQYF.

This chain connects TRBV30 to TRBJ2-2; D remains ambiguous. V lost 0 bases and J lost 7, with 6 bases in between. The CDR3 is 12 residues long. Germline loops: CDR1 GTSNPN, CDR2 SVGIG (reference sequence). CDR3 sequence: CAWSVGVGELFF. The CDR3 DNA reads TGTGCCTGGAGTGTAGGTGTCGGGGAGCTGTTTTTT.

In this sample, this clonotype turned up many times. The chain combines TRBV9 with TRBJ1-1, with D unclear. Germline-derived CDR1 and CDR2 are SGDLS and YYNGEE. This CDR3 is 14 amino acids long. V was shortened by 4 bases and J by 1 base, with 11 bases between the two germline ends. CDR3 nucleotide sequence: TGTGCCAGCAGCCCAGGAGTACCGAACACTGAAGCTTTCTTT. Protein: CASSPGVPNTEAFF.

This clonotype was seen many times. The chain employs TRBV7-2 and TRBJ2-7, with a tentative D call TRBD1 (7 bases). Germline V gives CDR1 SGHTA, CDR2 FQGNSA. The V end was cut by 1 base, the J end by 4 bases, with 14 bases between. The CDR3 has 15 residues. DNA of the CDR3: TGTGCCAGCAGCTTAGGACAGGGAGGAAGTTACGAGCAGTACTTC. This gives the protein CASSLGQGGSYEQYF.

V usage is TRBV10-3 and J usage is TRBJ2-3, with a tentative D call TRBD2 (5 bases). Germline V CDR1 and CDR2: ENHRY, SYGVKD. V was pared by 3 bases and J by 7 bases, with 11 bases between. The CDR3 length is 13 residues. The CDR3 region has the DNA TGTGCCATCAGTGATATGGGGAGAAATACGCAGTATTTT. Protein product: CAISDMGRNTQYF.

In this sample, this clonotype turned up many times. The chain has TRBV5-6 and TRBJ2-7; 7 bases align to TRBD1. The CDR3 consists of 16 residues. The germline gives CDR1 SGHDT, CDR2 YYEEEE. Germline trimming cut 6 bases from V and 4 bases from J; bases unmatched to any gene: 16. The CDR3: CASKSLTGAGDYEQYF. CDR3 nucleotides: TGTGCCAGCAAATCACTCACAGGGGCCGGGGATTACGAGCAGTACTTC.

The chain joins TRBV6-1 to TRBJ2-7, with D unresolved. The CDR3 sequence is 12 residues long. Trimming stripped 6 bases from V and 4 bases from J, with 10 bases between. Germline CDR1 reads MNHNS; CDR2 reads SASEGT. CDR3 protein: CASSALEYEQYF. Here the CDR3 DNA reads TGTGCCAGCAGCGCGCTCGAATACGAGCAGTACTTC.

The V gene is TRBV12-3 or TRBV12-4, the J gene TRBJ1-2, with D possibly TRBD1 on 5 matching bases. The CDR3 consists of 14 residues. Trimming removed 5 bases from V and 8 bases from J, with 18 bases in between. CDR3 amino acids: CASSRHSDRLGYTF. CDR3 sequence (DNA): TGTGCCAGCAGTCGTCACTCCGACAGATTAGGCTACACCTTC.